The next 9 T cell receptor beta chains were all read from a single sample in a study of blood T cell repertoires in COVID-19 (dated by TCRdb to 2019 to 2021). Library method: the immunoSEQ multiplex PCR assay. The table comes from immuneACCESS by way of TCRdb, which keeps in-frame sequences with V and J called. Part of the clones is missing from these tables; in studies checked, under half for an unresolved V gene and the rest for unknown reasons. The table for this sample lists under 150,000 clones; 90% of them were counted only once. Of the sample, roughly 3.7% falls within the top ten clones. Input material: peripheral blood. The origin of the receptors is a man aged 50-60 years with active COVID-19.

The rearrangement uses TRBV29-1 and TRBJ1-2; D remains ambiguous. In germline, CDR1 is SQVTM, CDR2 ANQGSEA. V was cut by 0 bases and J by 7 bases, with 12 bases left in between. CDR3 length equals 13 residues. The CDR3 spells CSVEDSLTTGYTF. In DNA, the CDR3 is TGCAGCGTTGAAGATTCCCTGACTACTGGCTACACCTTC. Looking up the rest from reference TRBV29-1 and TRBJ1-2 gives the full variable domain: SAVISQKPSRDICQRGTSLTIQCQVDSQVTMMFWYRQQPGQSLTLIATANQGSEATYESGFVIDKFPISRPNLTFSTLTVSNMSPEDSSIYLCSVEDSLTTGYTFGSGTRLTVV.

This chain uses TRBV2 with TRBJ1-5; D is uncertain. CDR1 SNHLY and CDR2 FYNNEI come from the germline V gene. The CDR3 runs 15 residues. V was pared by 5 bases and J by 0 bases, with 11 bases between. This chain's CDR3 is CASSPQTYSNQPQHF. The CDR3 DNA follows: TGTGCCAGCAGTCCTCAGACATATAGCAATCAGCCCCAGCATTTT.

The chain uses TRBV29-1 and TRBJ2-7; 7 bases align to TRBD2. The trim removed 7 bases at V and 4 bases at J, leaving 13 bases unmatched. The germline V gene has CDR1 SQVTM and CDR2 ANQGSEA. The CDR3 totals 14 residues. The CDR3 nucleotides are TGCAGCGCCGTCATCCCCCCTAGCGGTTACGAGCAGTACTTC. It encodes CSAVIPPSGYEQYF.

V usage is TRBV6-1 and J usage is TRBJ2-1; TRBD1 matches at 10 bases. J was trimmed by 6 bases and V by 2 bases; bases with no gene match: 4. This CDR3 is built from 15 residues. The germline gives CDR1 MNHNS, CDR2 SASEGT. As DNA, the CDR3 is TGTGCCAGCAGTGAACCGGGACAGGGGACCAATGAGCAGTTCTTC. It is translated as CASSEPGQGTNEQFF.

The rearrangement joins TRBV6-5 to TRBJ1-5; no clear D gene. The CDR3 is 14 amino acids. V was trimmed by 6 bases and J by 0 bases, leaving 9 bases between them. The germline V gene has CDR1 MNHEY and CDR2 SVGAGI. The CDR3 loop reads CASRQRYSNQPQHF. The CDR3 nucleotides read TGTGCCAGCAGGCAGCGGTATAGCAATCAGCCCCAGCATTTT.

The chain uses TRBV9 and TRBJ1-1; 9 nucleotides line up with TRBD1. The CDR3 runs 14 residues. Germline loops: CDR1 SGDLS, CDR2 YYNGEE. Germline trimming cut 0 bases from V and 5 bases from J; bases unmatched to any gene: 2. This chain's CDR3 is CASSVEQGATEAFF. The DNA for the CDR3 is TGTGCCAGCAGCGTAGAACAGGGGGCGACTGAAGCTTTCTTT.

V gene TRBV7-6 combines with J gene TRBJ2-5; D unresolved. CDR1 and CDR2 (germline): SGHVS, FNYEAQ. V lost 1 base and J 5 bases, leaving 14 bases between the germline ends. The CDR3 loop spans 15 amino acids. The CDR3 is CASSLGTRPRETQYF. The CDR3 DNA reads as TGTGCCAGCAGCTTAGGTACCAGGCCAAGGGAGACCCAGTACTTC.

In nucleotides, the CDR3 is TGTGCCAGCAGCTCCTCCGGGGGTGGAAATGAAAAACTGTTTTTT. This gives the protein CASSSSGGGNEKLFF. J is TRBJ1-4 and V is TRBV7-6, with D possibly matching TRBD1 (5 bases). Trimming took 4 bases from V and 5 from J, leaving 14 bases between them. Per the germline V gene, CDR1 is SGHVS and CDR2 is FNYEAQ. The CDR3 covers 15 residues.

The chain recombines TRBV19 with TRBJ1-2; no firm D call. The CDR3 sequence is 15 residues long. Trimming stripped 7 bases from V and 4 bases from J, with 19 bases between. Germline V gene data show CDR1 as LNHDA and CDR2 as SQIVND (reference sequence). CDR3 protein: CASKTSTGKLYGYTF. The CDR3 bases are TGTGCCAGTAAAACGAGTACGGGAAAACTCTATGGCTACACCTTC.